A selection of T cell receptor beta chains follows, all from one sample in a study of human T cells and chemical hapten exposure. TCRdb reprocessed the RACE reads via MiXCR and lists one record per CDR3 protein. The sample lists around 150,000 distinct CDR3 sequences; more than 14% were seen once. Sequencing was performed on whole blood, taken in connection with sensitization to the hapten diphenylcyclopropenone (DPC). Receptors were obtained from a woman aged 25 to 39 with alopecia areata. Some clones in this sample may be carry-over from other donors' samples. The CDR3 runs from the conserved cysteine through the conserved F or W. The D gene is left open where the match is weak. Size values are once, few and many counts, or a class for expanded clones, and some rows have none.

J	D	size	V	CDR3	DNA
TRBJ1-1	NA	many	TRBV29-1	CSVDGQGKSEAFF	TGCAGCGTTGATGGGCAGGGGAAATCTGAAGCTTTCTTT
TRBJ2-1	TRBD1	many	TRBV20-1	CSADRAPFNEQFF	TGCAGTGCCGACAGGGCCCCCTTCAATGAGCAGTTCTTC
TRBJ1-2	NA	many	TRBV12-3/TRBV12-4	CASSLLGQYGYTF	TGTGCCAGCAGTTTGCTCGGACAGTATGGCTACACCTTC
TRBJ2-7	NA	few	TRBV27	CASSLLGQGTYEQYF	TGTGCCAGCAGTCTACTCGGACAAGGCACCTACGAGCAGTACTTC
TRBJ2-1	TRBD2	NA	TRBV7-2	CASSILAGGPGEQFF	TGTGCCAGCAGCATACTAGCGGGGGGGCCCGGTGAGCAGTTCTTC
TRBJ1-5	NA	NA	TRBV20-1	CSASPTTSNQPQHF	TGCAGTGCTAGCCCAACGACATCCAATCAGCCCCAGCATTTT
TRBJ1-4	NA	NA	TRBV24-1	CATSDWSEKLFF	TGTGCCACCAGTGATTGGAGTGAAAAACTGTTTTTT
TRBJ1-3	NA	NA	TRBV7-8	CASSPHEVDGYTIYF	TGTGCCAGCAGCCCCCATGAAGTAGACGGATACACCATATATTTT
TRBJ1-1	TRBD1	many	TRBV5-6	CASSYRGANTEAFF	TGTGCCAGCAGCTACAGGGGAGCGAACACTGAAGCTTTCTTT
TRBJ2-3	NA	many	TRBV11-2	CASSLDAGHTQYF	TGTGCCAGCAGCTTAGATGCCGGCCATACGCAGTATTTT
TRBJ2-1	NA	NA	TRBV7-9	CASTLWGTYNEQFF	TGTGCCAGCACCCTATGGGGGACGTACAATGAGCAGTTCTTC
TRBJ2-7	TRBD2	NA	TRBV20-1	CSAPPPGLVIYEQYF	TGCAGTGCGCCGCCCCCGGGACTAGTGATTTACGAGCAGTACTTC
TRBJ1-1	NA	NA	TRBV28	CASSFKGRTEAFF	TGTGCCAGCAGTTTTAAGGGCCGGACTGAAGCTTTCTTT
TRBJ1-5	TRBD1	NA	TRBV6-1	CASSGRGQGIGNQPQHF	TGTGCCAGCAGTGGGAGAGGACAGGGTATCGGCAATCAGCCCCAGCATTTT
TRBJ1-6	NA	NA	TRBV28	CASSLLTANSPLHF	TGTGCCAGCAGTTTACTAACCGCAAATTCACCCCTCCACTTT
TRBJ2-1	TRBD1	NA	TRBV2	CASSEAGTGGDEQFF	TGTGCCAGCAGTGAAGCAGGGACAGGGGGCGATGAGCAGTTCTTC
TRBJ1-2	TRBD1	NA	TRBV29-1	CSVGGQPYGYTF	TGCAGCGTTGGGGGACAGCCCTATGGCTACACCTTC
TRBJ1-6	NA	many	TRBV29-1	CSGVENSPLHF	TGCAGCGGCGTAGAGAATTCACCCCTCCACTTT
TRBJ2-2	TRBD1	few	TRBV18	CASSPSGTGTNTGELFF	TGTGCCAGCTCACCCTCCGGGACAGGGACGAACACCGGGGAGCTGTTTTTT
TRBJ2-1	NA	NA	TRBV7-3	CASSMAGSSYNEQFF	TGTGCCAGCAGCATGGCGGGCAGCTCCTACAATGAGCAGTTCTTC
TRBJ2-7	NA	many	TRBV11-2	CASSWGSYEQYF	TGTGCCAGCAGCTGGGGTTCGTACGAGCAGTACTTC